This TCR beta chain is drawn from a study of T cell responses to AZD1222 COVID-19 vaccine. Study results and limitations: Clonal diversity may have been underestimated, and the donors were mostly white British, with more females than males. Receipt of two AZD1222 doses was followed by a rise in Spike-specific TCR breadth and depth. Sampling captured repertoires only after the peak T cell response.

Researchers grouped second doses given at about 4 or about 12 weeks into one pool. TCRdb's copy holds only in-frame clones and misses some; the assay was immunoSEQ multiplex PCR. The repertoire holds 70,000 to 90,000 clones, with 80% to 90% as singletons. Remarks on this clone: What it binds is not known.

The CDR3 loop spans 16 amino acids. Trimming left V 5 bases short and J 0 bases short, with 14 bases between. Germline-derived CDR1 and CDR2 are SGHVS and FQNEAQ. Source: peripheral blood, taken 28 days after the second AZD1222 dose. V usage is TRBV7-8 and J usage is TRBJ1-5; D possibly corresponds to TRBD1 (5 bases). The sequence was collected from an adult who received the AZD1222 COVID-19 vaccine. The CDR3 coding sequence is TGTGCCAGCAGCCCGAGGGGAGGTTATAGCAATCAGCCCCAGCATTTT. This sequence encodes CASSPRGGYSNQPQHF.